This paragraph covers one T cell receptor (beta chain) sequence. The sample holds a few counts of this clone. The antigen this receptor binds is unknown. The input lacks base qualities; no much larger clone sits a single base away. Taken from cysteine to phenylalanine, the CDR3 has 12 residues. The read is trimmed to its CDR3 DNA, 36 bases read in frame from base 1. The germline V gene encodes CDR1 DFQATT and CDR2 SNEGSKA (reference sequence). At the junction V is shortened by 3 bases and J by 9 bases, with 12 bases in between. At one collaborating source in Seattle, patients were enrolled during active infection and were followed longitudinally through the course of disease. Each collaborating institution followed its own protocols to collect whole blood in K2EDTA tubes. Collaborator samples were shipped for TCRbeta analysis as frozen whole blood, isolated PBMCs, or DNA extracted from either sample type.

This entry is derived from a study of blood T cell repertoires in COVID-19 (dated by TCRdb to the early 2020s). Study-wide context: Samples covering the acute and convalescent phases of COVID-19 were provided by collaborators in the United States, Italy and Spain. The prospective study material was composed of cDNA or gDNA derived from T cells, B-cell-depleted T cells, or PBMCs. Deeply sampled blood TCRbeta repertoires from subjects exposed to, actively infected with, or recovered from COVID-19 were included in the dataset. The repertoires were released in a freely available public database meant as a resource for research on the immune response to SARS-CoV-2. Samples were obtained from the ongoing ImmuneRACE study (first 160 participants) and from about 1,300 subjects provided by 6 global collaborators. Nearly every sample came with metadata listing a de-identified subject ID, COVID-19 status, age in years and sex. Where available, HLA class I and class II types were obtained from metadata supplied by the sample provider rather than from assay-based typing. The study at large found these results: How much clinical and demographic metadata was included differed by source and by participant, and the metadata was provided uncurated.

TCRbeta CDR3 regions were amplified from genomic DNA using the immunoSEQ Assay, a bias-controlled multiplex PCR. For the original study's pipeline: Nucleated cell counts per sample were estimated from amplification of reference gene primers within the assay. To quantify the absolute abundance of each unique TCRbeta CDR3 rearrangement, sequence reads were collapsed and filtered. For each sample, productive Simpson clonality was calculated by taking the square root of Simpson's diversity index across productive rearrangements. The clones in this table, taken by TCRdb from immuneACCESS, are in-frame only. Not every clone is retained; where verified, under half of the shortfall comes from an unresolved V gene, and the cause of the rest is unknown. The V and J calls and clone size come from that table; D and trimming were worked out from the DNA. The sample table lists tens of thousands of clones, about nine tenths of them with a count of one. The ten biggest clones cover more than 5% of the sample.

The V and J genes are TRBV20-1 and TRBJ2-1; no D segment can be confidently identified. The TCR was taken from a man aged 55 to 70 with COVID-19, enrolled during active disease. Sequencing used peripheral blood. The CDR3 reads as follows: CSASNNFGEQFF. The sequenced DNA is TGCAGTGCTAGTAACAATTTTGGTGAGCAGTTCTTC.